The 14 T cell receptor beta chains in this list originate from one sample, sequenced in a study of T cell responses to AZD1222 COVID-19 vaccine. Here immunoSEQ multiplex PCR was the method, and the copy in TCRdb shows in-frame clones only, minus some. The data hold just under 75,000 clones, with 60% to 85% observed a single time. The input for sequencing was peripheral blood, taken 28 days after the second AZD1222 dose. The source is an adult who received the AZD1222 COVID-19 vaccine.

The CDR3 DNA reads as TGTGCCAGCAGCTTTCGGGGGAGGGGGAACATTCAGTACTTC. Its translation: CASSFRGRGNIQYF. The chain uses TRBV5-8 and TRBJ2-4; D might be TRBD2 (7 bases). The CDR3 loop spans 14 amino acids. V was clipped by 2 bases and J by 7 bases, with 13 bases between them. Germline CDR1 is SGHTS and CDR2 is YDEGEE.

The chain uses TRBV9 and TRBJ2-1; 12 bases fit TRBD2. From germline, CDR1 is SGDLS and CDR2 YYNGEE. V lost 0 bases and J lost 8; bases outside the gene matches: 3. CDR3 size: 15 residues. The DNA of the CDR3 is TGTGCCAGCAGCGTAGAAGGACTAGCGGGATATGAGCAGTTCTTC. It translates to CASSVEGLAGYEQFF.

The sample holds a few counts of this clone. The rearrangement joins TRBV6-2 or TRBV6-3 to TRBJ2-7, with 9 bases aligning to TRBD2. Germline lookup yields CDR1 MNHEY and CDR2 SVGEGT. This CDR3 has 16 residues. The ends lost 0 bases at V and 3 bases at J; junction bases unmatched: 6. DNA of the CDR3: TGTGCCAGCAGTTACTCGAAATTAGCGGGAGACTACGAGCAGTACTTC. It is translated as CASSYSKLAGDYEQYF.

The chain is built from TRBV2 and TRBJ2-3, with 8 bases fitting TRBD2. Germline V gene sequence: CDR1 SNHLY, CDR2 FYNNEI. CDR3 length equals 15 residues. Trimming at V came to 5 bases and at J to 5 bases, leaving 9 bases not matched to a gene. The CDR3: CASSSQRGRQDTQYF. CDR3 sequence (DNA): TGTGCCAGCAGTTCCCAGCGGGGGAGGCAAGATACGCAGTATTTT.

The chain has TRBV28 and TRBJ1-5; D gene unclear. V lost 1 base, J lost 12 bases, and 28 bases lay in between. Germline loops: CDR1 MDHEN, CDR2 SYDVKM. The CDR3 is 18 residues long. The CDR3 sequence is CASSLFRLTEGGLQYQHF. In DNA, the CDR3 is TGTGCCAGCAGTTTATTCCGCCTCACTGAGGGAGGTCTCCAGTACCAGCATTTT.

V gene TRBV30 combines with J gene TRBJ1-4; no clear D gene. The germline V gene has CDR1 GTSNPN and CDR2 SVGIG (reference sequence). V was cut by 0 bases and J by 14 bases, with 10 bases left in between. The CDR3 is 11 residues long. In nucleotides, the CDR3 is TGTGCCTGGAGTGTAAGGATGGGGCTGTTTTTT. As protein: CAWSVRMGLFF. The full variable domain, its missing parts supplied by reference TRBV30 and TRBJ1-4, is SQTIHQWPATLVQPVGSPLSLECTVEGTSNPNLYWYRQAAGRGLQLLFYSVGIGQISSEVPQNLSASRPQDRQFILSSKKLLLSDSGFYLCAWSVRMGLFFGSGTQLSVL.

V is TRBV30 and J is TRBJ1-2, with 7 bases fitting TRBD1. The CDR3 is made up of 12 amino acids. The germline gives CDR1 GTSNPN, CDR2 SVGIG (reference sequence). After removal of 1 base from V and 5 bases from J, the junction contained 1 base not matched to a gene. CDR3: CAWSETGYGYTF. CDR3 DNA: TGTGCCTGGAGTGAGACAGGGTATGGCTACACCTTC.

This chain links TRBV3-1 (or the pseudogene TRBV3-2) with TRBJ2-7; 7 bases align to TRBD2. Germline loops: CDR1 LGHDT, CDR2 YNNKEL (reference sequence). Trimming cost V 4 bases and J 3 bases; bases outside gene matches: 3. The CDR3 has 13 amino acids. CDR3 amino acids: CASSRTRGYEQYF. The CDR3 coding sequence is TGTGCCAGCAGCCGGACTAGGGGCTACGAGCAGTACTTC.

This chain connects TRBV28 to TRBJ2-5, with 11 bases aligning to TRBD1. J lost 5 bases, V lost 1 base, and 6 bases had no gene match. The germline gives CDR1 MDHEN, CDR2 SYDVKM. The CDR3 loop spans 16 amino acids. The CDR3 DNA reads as TGTGCCAGCAGTTTATATAGGACAGGGGGCGCGGAGACCCAGTACTTC. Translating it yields CASSLYRTGGAETQYF.

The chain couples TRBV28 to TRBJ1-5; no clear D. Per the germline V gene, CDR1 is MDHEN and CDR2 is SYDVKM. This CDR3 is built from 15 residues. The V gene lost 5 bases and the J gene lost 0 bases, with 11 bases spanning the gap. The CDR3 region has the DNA TGTGCCAGCAGTCCCACATTTAATAGCAATCAGCCCCAGCATTTT. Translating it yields CASSPTFNSNQPQHF.

The CDR3 is CASSKTGQGGTEAFF. The CDR3 nucleotides read TGTGCCAGCAGCAAAACGGGACAGGGCGGAACTGAAGCTTTCTTT. The rearrangement links TRBV5-6 to TRBJ1-1; the match to TRBD1 covers 9 bases. The CDR3 runs to 15 residues. Germline-derived CDR1 and CDR2 are SGHDT and YYEEEE. The J segment lost 5 bases and the V segment lost 4 bases, leaving 9 bases of the junction unmatched.

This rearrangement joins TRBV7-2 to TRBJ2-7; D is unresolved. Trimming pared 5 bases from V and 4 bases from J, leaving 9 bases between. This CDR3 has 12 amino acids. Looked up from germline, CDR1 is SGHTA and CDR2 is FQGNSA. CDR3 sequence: CASSIGDYEQYF. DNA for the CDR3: TGTGCCAGCAGCATCGGAGATTACGAGCAGTACTTC.

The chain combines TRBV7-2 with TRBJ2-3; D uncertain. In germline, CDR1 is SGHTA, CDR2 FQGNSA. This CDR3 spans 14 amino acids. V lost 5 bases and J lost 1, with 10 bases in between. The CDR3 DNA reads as TGTGCCAGCAGCCTTCGACAAGGCACAGATACGCAGTATTTT. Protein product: CASSLRQGTDTQYF.

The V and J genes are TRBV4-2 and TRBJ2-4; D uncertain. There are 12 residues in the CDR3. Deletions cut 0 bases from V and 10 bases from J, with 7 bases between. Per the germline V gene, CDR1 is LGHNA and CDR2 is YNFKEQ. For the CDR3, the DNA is TGTGCCAGCAGCCAAGATCGGGTGATTCAGTACTTC. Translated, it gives CASSQDRVIQYF.